The sample holds a few counts of the clone carrying this T cell receptor (beta chain). Trimming left V 3 bases short and J 2 bases short, with 11 bases between. The CDR3 is made up of 15 amino acids. Per the germline V gene, CDR1 is MGHDK and CDR2 is SYGVNS. TCRdb's table, derived via immunoSEQ multiplex PCR, lists solely in-frame clones and lacks some. Of fewer than 45,000 clones listed, around 80% are singletons. This entry belongs to a study of OX40 agonist ivuxolimab in advanced cancers. This specimen consisted of CD4+ or CD8+ T cells sorted from blood, obtained in a trial of the OX40 agonist ivuxolimab. This TCR was sampled from an adult with an advanced solid tumor such as melanoma, head and neck, liver or kidney cancer. This chain links TRBV25-1 with TRBJ1-3; D is unclear. CDR3 region: CASSDMDGPGNTIYF. For the CDR3, the DNA is TGTGCCAGCAGTGATATGGATGGGCCTGGAAACACCATATATTTT.